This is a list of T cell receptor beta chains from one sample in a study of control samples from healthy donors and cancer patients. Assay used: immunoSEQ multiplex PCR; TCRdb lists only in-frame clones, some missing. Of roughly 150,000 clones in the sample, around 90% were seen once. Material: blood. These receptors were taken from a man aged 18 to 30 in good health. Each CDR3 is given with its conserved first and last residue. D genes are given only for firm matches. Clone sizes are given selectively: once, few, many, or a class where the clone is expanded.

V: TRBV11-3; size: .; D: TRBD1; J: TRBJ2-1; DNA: TGTGCCAGCAGCCCGTTCGGGACAGGGGGGTCGGGTGAGCAGTTCTTC; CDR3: CASSPFGTGGSGEQFF
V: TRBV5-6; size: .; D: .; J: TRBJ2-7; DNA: TGTGCCAGCAGCTTGGGGAGGTACTCCGAGCAGTACTTC; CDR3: CASSLGRYSEQYF
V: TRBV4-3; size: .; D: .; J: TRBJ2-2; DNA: TGCGCCAGCAGCCAATCCCGGACTCTCAGCACCGGGGAGCTGTTTTTT; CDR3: CASSQSRTLSTGELFF
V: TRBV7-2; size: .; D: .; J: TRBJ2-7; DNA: TGTGCCAGCAGCTTAACCCCCCGGGACTACGAGCAGTACTTC; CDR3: CASSLTPRDYEQYF
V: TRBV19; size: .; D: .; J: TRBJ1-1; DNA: TGTGCCAGTAGTGTCGGAGGGGGGCCGCTAAATGAAGCTTTCTTT; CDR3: CASSVGGGPLNEAFF
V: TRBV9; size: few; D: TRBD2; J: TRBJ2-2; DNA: TGTGCCAGCAGCGTAACGCCGGGACTAAACACCGGGGAGCTGTTTTTT; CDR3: CASSVTPGLNTGELFF
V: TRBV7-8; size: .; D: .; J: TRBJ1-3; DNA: TGTGCCAGCAGCTTAGAAGGGGATGGAAACACCATATATTTT; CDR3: CASSLEGDGNTIYF
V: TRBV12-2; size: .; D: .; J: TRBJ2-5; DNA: TGTGCAAGTCGCTTAGTAATAGCCGGGTACTTC; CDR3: CASRLVIAGYF
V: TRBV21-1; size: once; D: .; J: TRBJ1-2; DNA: TGTGCCAGCAGCAAGCGACGGACAAGGCTTTTGCATGGCTACACCTTC; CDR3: CASSKRRTRLLHGYTF
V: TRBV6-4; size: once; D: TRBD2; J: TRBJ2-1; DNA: TGTGCCAGCAGTGACAAACCCGGGACTAGCGGCCACGGGCAGTTCTTC; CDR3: CASSDKPGTSGHGQFF
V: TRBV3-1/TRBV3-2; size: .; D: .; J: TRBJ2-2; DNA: TGTGCCAGCAGCCACCAGGGTTCCGGGGAGCTGTTTTTT; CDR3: CASSHQGSGELFF
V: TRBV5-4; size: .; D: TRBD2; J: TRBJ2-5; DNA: TGTGCCAGCAGCTTGGTGGGGGAGGGGGAGACCCAGTACTTC; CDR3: CASSLVGEGETQYF
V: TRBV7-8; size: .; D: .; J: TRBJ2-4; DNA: TGTGCCAGCAGCCCCCGAGCCGAGGGGAACATTCAGTACTTC; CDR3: CASSPRAEGNIQYF
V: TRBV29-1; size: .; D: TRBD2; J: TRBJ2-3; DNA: TGCAGCGTTGAAGTTGGGACTAGCCGCACAGATACGCAGTATTTT; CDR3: CSVEVGTSRTDTQYF
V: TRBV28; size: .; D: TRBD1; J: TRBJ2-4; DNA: TGTGCCAGCAGGCAGACAGGGGCGGACATTCAGTACTTC; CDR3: CASRQTGADIQYF
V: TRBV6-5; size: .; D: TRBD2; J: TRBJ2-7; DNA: TGTGCCAGCAGTTACCGGGGGGACTCCTCCTACGAGCAGTACTTC; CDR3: CASSYRGDSSYEQYF
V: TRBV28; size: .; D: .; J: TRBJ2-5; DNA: TGTGCCAGCAGTTCCCAGGGGCCCCCGGAGACCCAGTACTTC; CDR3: CASSSQGPPETQYF
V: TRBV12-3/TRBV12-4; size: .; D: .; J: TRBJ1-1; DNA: TGTGCCAGCAGTTTATCATCTTCCACTGAAGCTTTCTTT; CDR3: CASSLSSSTEAFF
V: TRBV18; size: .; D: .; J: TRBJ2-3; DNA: TGTGCCAGCTCACCACCTGGGGCAGATACGCAGTATTTT; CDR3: CASSPPGADTQYF
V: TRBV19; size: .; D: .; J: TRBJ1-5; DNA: TGTGCCAGTCCTTATCGCCCCACCTGGGTGCCCCAGCATTTT; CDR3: CASPYRPTWVPQHF
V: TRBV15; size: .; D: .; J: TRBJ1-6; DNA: TGTGCCACCAGCAGAGTACAGGGACCTAATTCACCCCTCCACTTT; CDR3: CATSRVQGPNSPLHF
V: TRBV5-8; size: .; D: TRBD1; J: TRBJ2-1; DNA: TGTGCCAGCAGCTTGGATATGACAGGGGAAAATGAGCAGTTCTTC; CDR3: CASSLDMTGENEQFF
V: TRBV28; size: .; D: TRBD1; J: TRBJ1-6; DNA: TGTGCCAGCAGTTTGACAGGGAGCTCCTATAATTCACCCCTCCACTTT; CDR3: CASSLTGSSYNSPLHF
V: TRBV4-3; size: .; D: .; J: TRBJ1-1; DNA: TGCGCCAGCAGCCAGGATACACGTAACGCTGAAGCTTTCTTT; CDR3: CASSQDTRNAEAFF
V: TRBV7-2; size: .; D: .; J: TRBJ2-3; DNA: TGTGCCAGCAGCTCCGATGGGAAGCCAGATACGCAGTATTTT; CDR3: CASSSDGKPDTQYF
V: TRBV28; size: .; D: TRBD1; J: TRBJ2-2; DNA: TGTGCCAGCAAGACAGGGGGCACCGGGGAGCTGTTTTTT; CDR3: CASKTGGTGELFF
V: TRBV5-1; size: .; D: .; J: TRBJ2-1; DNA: TGCGCCAGCAGCTTGACAGGTAATGAGCAGTTCTTC; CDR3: CASSLTGNEQFF
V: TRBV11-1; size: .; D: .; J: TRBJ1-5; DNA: TGTGCCAGCAGCTTAGGGAACGATCAGCCCCAGCATTTT; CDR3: CASSLGNDQPQHF
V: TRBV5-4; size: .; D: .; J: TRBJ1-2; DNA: TGTGCCAGCAGCTTCGGCAGGGGTAATGGCTACACCTTC; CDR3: CASSFGRGNGYTF
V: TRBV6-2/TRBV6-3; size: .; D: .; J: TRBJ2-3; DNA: TGTGCCAGCAGCTTGACCATCGGCACAGATACGCAGTATTTT; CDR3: CASSLTIGTDTQYF
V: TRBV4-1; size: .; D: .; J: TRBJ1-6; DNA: TGCGCCAGCAGCCCTCTCACAAGGGGTGGGAATTCACCCCTCCACTTT; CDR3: CASSPLTRGGNSPLHF
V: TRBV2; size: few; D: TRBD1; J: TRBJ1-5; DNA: TGTGCCAGCAGCAGGGGGGGGAATCAGCCCCAGCATTTT; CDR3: CASSRGGNQPQHF
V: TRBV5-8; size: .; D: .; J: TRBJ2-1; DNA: TGTGCCAGCAGCTTTTCCAGAGACAATGAGCAGTTCTTC; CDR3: CASSFSRDNEQFF
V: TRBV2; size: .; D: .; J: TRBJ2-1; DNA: TGTGCCAGCAGTCCGGACTACAATGAGCAGTTCTTC; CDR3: CASSPDYNEQFF
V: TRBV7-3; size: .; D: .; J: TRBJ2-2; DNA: TGTGCCAGCAGCTCGAACACCGGGGAGCTGTTTTTT; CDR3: CASSSNTGELFF
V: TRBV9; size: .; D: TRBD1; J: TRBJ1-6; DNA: TGTGCCAGCAGCGTAGACCCAGGGGGGACGGATAATTCACCCCTCCACTTT; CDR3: CASSVDPGGTDNSPLHF
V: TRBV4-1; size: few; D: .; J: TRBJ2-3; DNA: TGCGCCAGCAGCCAAGGGGGGGGCGACGATACGCAGTATTTT; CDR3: CASSQGGGDDTQYF
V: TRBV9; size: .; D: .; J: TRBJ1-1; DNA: TGTGCCAGCAACTCAGGGTGGGGCGGTGAAGCTTTCTTT; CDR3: CASNSGWGGEAFF
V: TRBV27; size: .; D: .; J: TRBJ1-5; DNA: TGTGCCAGCAGTTATGCGGGGGGCAATCAGCCCCAGCATTTT; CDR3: CASSYAGGNQPQHF
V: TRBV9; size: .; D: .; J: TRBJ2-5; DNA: TGTGCCAGCAGCGTAGCCCCAGCAGGATACGAGACCCAGTACTTC; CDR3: CASSVAPAGYETQYF
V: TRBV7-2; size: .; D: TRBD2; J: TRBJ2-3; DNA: TGTGCCAGCAGCTTAACTAGCGGGATCACAGATACGCAGTATTTT; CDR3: CASSLTSGITDTQYF
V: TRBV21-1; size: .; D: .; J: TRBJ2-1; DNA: TGTGCCAGCAGCGCTAAGGTGAACAATGAGCAGTTCTTC; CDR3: CASSAKVNNEQFF
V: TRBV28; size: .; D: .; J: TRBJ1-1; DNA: TGTGCCAGCTATAAAGCGTTGAACACTGAAGCTTTCTTT; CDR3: CASYKALNTEAFF
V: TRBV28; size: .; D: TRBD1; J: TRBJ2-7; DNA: TGTGCCAGCAGTTGGACAGGGGGCGACGAGCAGTACTTC; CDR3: CASSWTGGDEQYF
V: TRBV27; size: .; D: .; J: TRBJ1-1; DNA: TGTGCCAGCAGTTTTCGGGGTCGGACTGAAGCTTTCTTT; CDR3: CASSFRGRTEAFF
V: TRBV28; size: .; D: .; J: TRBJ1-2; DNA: TGTGCCAGCAGTTCCCCAGGGGCCAGGGGAGTGTATGGCTACACCTTC; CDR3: CASSSPGARGVYGYTF
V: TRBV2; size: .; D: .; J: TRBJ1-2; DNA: TGTGCCAGCAGTGAAGACCGCCGCTATGGCTACACCTTC; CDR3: CASSEDRRYGYTF
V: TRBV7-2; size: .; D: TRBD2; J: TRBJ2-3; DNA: TGTGCCAGCAGCTTCAGGACTAGCGGGGGGGAAGCAGATACGCAGTATTTT; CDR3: CASSFRTSGGEADTQYF